The next 6 T cell receptor beta chains were all read from a single sample in a study of blood T cell repertoires in COVID-19. The data were produced by immunoSEQ multiplex PCR, yet TCRdb's version contains in-frame clones alone and is incomplete. The sample records hundreds of thousands of clones, around 89% being singletons. Sequenced material: peripheral blood. These receptors originate from a woman between 35 and 50 years old with COVID-19, enrolled during active disease.

This chain uses TRBV7-6 with TRBJ2-1, with D maybe TRBD2 (7 bases). This CDR3 is built from 15 residues. The ends were cut back, 1 base at V and 7 bases at J, with 14 bases in the middle. Germline V gives CDR1 SGHVS, CDR2 FNYEAQ. This CDR3 is CASSLGRGARNEQFF. CDR3 DNA sequence: TGTGCCAGCAGCTTAGGTCGGGGGGCGCGAAATGAGCAGTTCTTC.

The rearrangement links TRBV28 to TRBJ1-1, with 9 bases fitting TRBD1. In germline, CDR1 is MDHEN, CDR2 SYDVKM. The V segment lost 3 bases and the J segment 1 base; nucleotides outside the gene matches: 6. The CDR3 length is 16 residues. The CDR3 loop reads CASSFSGTGWNTEAFF. The DNA for the CDR3 is TGTGCCAGCAGTTTTTCCGGGACAGGGTGGAACACTGAAGCTTTCTTT.

The chain employs TRBV2 and TRBJ1-2; 8 bases align to TRBD1. The CDR3 is 14 residues long. V was clipped by 6 bases and J by 7 bases; unmatched bases: 10. CDR1 is SNHLY, CDR2 FYNNEI, per germline. The CDR3 region is CASSPGQEIGGYTF. The CDR3 nucleotides read TGTGCCAGCAGCCCGGGACAGGAAATCGGTGGCTACACCTTC. The whole variable domain, filled in from reference TRBV2 and TRBJ1-2, reads EPEVTQTPSHQVTQMGQEVILRCVPISNHLYFYWYRQILGQKVEFLVSFYNNEISEKSEIFDDQFSVERPDGSNFTLKIRSTKLEDSAMYFCASSPGQEIGGYTFGSGTRLTVV.

The chain couples TRBV19 to TRBJ2-5; 7 bases match TRBD2. The CDR3 spans 15 residues. V dropped 6 bases and J dropped 2; count of bases not matched to a gene: 9. Germline lookup yields CDR1 LNHDA and CDR2 SQIVND (reference sequence). CDR3 sequence reads: CASSPAGVIQETQYF. CDR3 nucleotides: TGTGCCAGTAGCCCCGCGGGGGTGATACAAGAGACCCAGTACTTC.

V and J are TRBV9 and TRBJ1-5, with D unclear. The length of the CDR3 is 14 residues. Trimming took 4 bases from V and 7 from J, leaving 15 bases between them. Germline V CDR1 and CDR2: SGDLS, YYNGEE. CDR3 sequence reads: CASSPPGIGQPQHF. Written as DNA, the CDR3 is TGTGCCAGCAGCCCCCCGGGGATAGGGCAGCCCCAGCATTTT. Combining the CDR3 with reference TRBV9 and TRBJ1-5 gives the whole variable domain DSGVTQTPKHLITATGQRVTLRCSPRSGDLSVYWYQQSLDQGLQFLIQYYNGEERAKGNILERFSAQQFPDLHSELNLSSLELGDSALYFCASSPPGIGQPQHFGDGTRLSIL.

This clone was detected once. J is TRBJ1-1 and V is TRBV4-3, with D perhaps matching TRBD1 (6 bases). The CDR3 has 14 amino acids. Deletions cut 4 bases from V and 7 bases from J, with 16 bases between. Per germline, CDR1 LGHNA and CDR2 YSLEER. The CDR3 is CASSPSRGFLEAFF. CDR3 sequence (DNA): TGCGCCAGCAGCCCCTCGAGGGGGTTCCTTGAAGCTTTCTTT.